Each of the 27 T cell receptor beta chains below was sequenced from the same sample in a study of T cells in Graves' hyperthyroidism and ophthalmopathy. The CDR3 regions of TCR beta were amplified from RNA transcripts. Initially, a first-round RT-PCR of the TCR CDR3 employed the HTBI primer set. TCRdb ran MiXCR on the multiplex PCR reads and lists one entry per CDR3 protein. This table holds roughly 570,000 distinct CDR3 sequences, around 42% found once. Sequencing input: peripheral blood or thyroid tissue (not recorded which). The receptors stem from an adult woman with Graves' disease, either hyperthyroidism or ophthalmopathy (not recorded which).

This clonotype was observed a single time. At one boundary the junction diverges from the germline segment, which might be a read error. The chain couples TRBV7-9 to TRBJ1-1; D may be TRBD1 (5 bases). CDR1 and CDR2 (germline): SEHNR, FQNEAQ (reference sequence). CDR3 length: 13 residues. The CDR3 coding sequence is TGTGCCAGCAGTGACTCGACGGGGGGTGAATCTTTCTTT. Its translation is CASSDSTGGESFF. The entire variable domain, with the rest obtained from reference TRBV7-9 and TRBJ1-1, is as follows: DTGVSQNPRHKITKRGQNVTFRCDPISEHNRLYWYRQTLGQGPEFLTYFQNEAQLEKSRLLSDRFSAERPKGSFSTLEIQRTEQGDSAMYLCASSDSTGGESFFGQGTRLTVV.

This chain connects TRBV2 to TRBJ1-1; 9 bases map to TRBD1. The J segment lost 2 bases and the V segment lost 8 bases, leaving 9 bases of the junction unmatched. CDR3 size: 15 residues. Germline-derived CDR1 and CDR2 are SNHLY and FYNNEI. Written as DNA, the CDR3 is TGTGCCAGCGCCTCCCCGGGACAGGGAAACACTGAAGCTTTCTTT. As protein: CASASPGQGNTEAFF.

The chain has TRBV7-9 and TRBJ1-6; tentative D call: TRBD1 (6 bases). CDR1 is SEHNR and CDR2 is FQNEAQ in the germline V gene (reference sequence). V shed 5 bases and J shed 6 bases, with 11 bases lying between them. The length of the CDR3 is 14 residues. The DNA of the CDR3 is TGTGCCAGCAGCCCTCAGGGGCCTAATTCACCCCTCCACTTT. Translating it yields CASSPQGPNSPLHF.

This chain's CDR3 is CASSGTGKYSGDQPQHF. In DNA form, the CDR3 reads TGTGCCAGCAGTGGGACAGGGAAGTACTCCGGCGATCAGCCCCAGCATTTT. The chain links TRBV14 to TRBJ1-5; 9 bases match TRBD1. The CDR3 loop spans 17 amino acids. Germline V lookup: CDR1 SGHDN, CDR2 FVKESK. V lost 6 bases, J lost 5 bases, and 14 bases stayed unmatched. Combining the CDR3 with reference TRBV14 and TRBJ1-5 gives the whole variable domain EAGVTQFPSHSVIEKGQTVTLRCDPISGHDNLYWYRRVMGKEIKFLLHFVKESKQDESGMPNNRFLAERTGGTYSTLKVQPAELEDSGVYFCASSGTGKYSGDQPQHFGDGTRLSIL.

This clonotype was seen only a few times. This chain joins TRBV10-3 and TRBJ1-5, with D perhaps TRBD1 (5 bases). This CDR3 comprises 13 residues. V was shortened by 5 bases and J by 1 base, with 6 bases between the two germline ends. Germline V lookup: CDR1 ENHRY, CDR2 SYGVKD. The CDR3 loop is CAISWDSNQPQHF. The CDR3 bases are TGTGCCATCAGTTGGGACAGCAATCAGCCCCAGCATTTT.

As concerns this clonotype: One end of the junction does not line up with germline, which may come from a read error. The chain couples TRBV7-7 to TRBJ2-5, with a weak D call TRBD1 (6 bases). This CDR3 comprises 13 residues. Germline CDR1 SSHAT, CDR2 FNYEAQ (reference sequence). For the CDR3, the DNA is TGTGCTAGCAGCGAAGTTGGGGGCCTTTCTACAAACTTC. Translation gives CASSEVGGLSTNF.

The sample holds many counts of this clonotype. This chain links TRBV7-9 with TRBJ2-7, with a weak D call TRBD2 (5 bases). V lost 8 bases and J 1 base, leaving 15 bases between the germline ends. This CDR3 has 14 amino acids. In germline, CDR1 is SEHNR, CDR2 FQNEAQ (reference sequence). CDR3 loop: CASGGGRISYEQYF. The CDR3 nucleotides are TGTGCCAGCGGTGGAGGCAGAATTTCCTACGAGCAGTACTTC. Based on the CDR3 plus reference TRBV7-9 and TRBJ2-7, the full variable domain is DTGVSQNPRHKITKRGQNVTFRCDPISEHNRLYWYRQTLGQGPEFLTYFQNEAQLEKSRLLSDRFSAERPKGSFSTLEIQRTEQGDSAMYLCASGGGRISYEQYFGPGTRLTVT.

V gene TRBV7-3 combines with J gene TRBJ2-2; the match to TRBD1 covers 7 bases. The junction had 9 bases not matched to a gene; V was cut back by 5 bases and J by 3 bases. Per the germline V gene, CDR1 is SGHTA and CDR2 is FQGTGA. There are 16 residues in the CDR3. Here the CDR3 DNA reads TGTGCCAGCAGCCCTCGGGACGGGACAGACACCGGGGAGCTGTTTTTT. Translation gives CASSPRDGTDTGELFF.

This clonotype was detected a few times. A read error may explain this, as a much larger clone is one base away. The chain links TRBV12-3 or TRBV12-4 to TRBJ1-5, with D maybe TRBD1 (5 bases). The CDR3 contains 13 residues. V was clipped by 8 bases and J by 9 bases, with 17 bases between them. CDR3 sequence reads: CASARDGGGPQHF. The CDR3 DNA sequence: TGTGCCAGCGCCAGGGACGGGGGTGGGCCCCAGCATTTT.

This clonotype has a handful of counts. A much larger clonotype is one base distant, so this may be a read error. The rearrangement joins TRBV12-3 or TRBV12-4 to TRBJ2-5; 8 bases are a match to TRBD2. This CDR3 has 15 amino acids. DNA for the CDR3: TGTGCCAGCAGTTTTTCTCCTAGCGGGCAAGAGACCCAGTCCTTC. The encoded protein is CASSFSPSGQETQSF.

This clonotype has at least ten counts. This chain links TRBV2 with TRBJ2-5; D gene unclear. The CDR3 runs 11 residues. CDR1 is SNHLY, CDR2 FYNNEI, per germline. The V end lost 10 bases, the J end lost 5 bases, and 11 bases lay between the germline ends. The CDR3 here is CATAYQETQYF. CDR3 sequence (DNA): TGTGCCACCGCCTATCAGGAGACCCAGTACTTC.

The V and J genes are TRBV6-1 and TRBJ2-5; D remains ambiguous. Germline CDR1 MNHNS, CDR2 SASEGT. The CDR3 is 12 amino acids. Between the trimmed V and J ends, which lost 0 bases and 4 bases, there was a span of 3 bases. CDR3: CASSEASETQYF. CDR3 nucleotide sequence: TGTGCCAGCAGTGAAGCCTCAGAGACCCAGTACTTC.

The chain carries TRBV14 and TRBJ1-2; D is uncertain. Germline CDR1 is SGHDN and CDR2 is FVKESK. Trimming took 0 bases from V and 6 from J, leaving 14 bases between them. This CDR3 has 15 amino acids. In DNA form, the CDR3 reads TGTGCCAGCAGCCAAGAAGTCAGCCCAGTGAATGGCTACACCTTC. Its translation is CASSQEVSPVNGYTF. Based on the CDR3 plus reference TRBV14 and TRBJ1-2, the full variable domain is EAGVTQFPSHSVIEKGQTVTLRCDPISGHDNLYWYRRVMGKEIKFLLHFVKESKQDESGMPNNRFLAERTGGTYSTLKVQPAELEDSGVYFCASSQEVSPVNGYTFGSGTRLTVV.

This clonotype was counted at least ten times. This chain links TRBV19 with TRBJ1-1; possible D gene TRBD1, 6 bases. Germline-derived CDR1 and CDR2 are LNHDA and SQIVND (reference sequence). V shed 3 bases and J shed 0 bases, with 8 bases lying between them. The CDR3 spans 14 residues. CDR3 region: CASSMQGMNTEAFF. CDR3 nucleotides: TGTGCCAGTAGTATGCAGGGGATGAACACTGAAGCTTTCTTT.

This clonotype was detected once. The genes are TRBV29-1 and TRBJ2-7; D might be TRBD1 (6 bases). From germline, CDR1 is SQVTM and CDR2 ANQGSEA. V shed 6 bases and J shed 6 bases, with 21 bases lying between them. This CDR3 is built from 14 residues. The CDR3 DNA reads as TGCAGCGTACCAGCAGGGGCTGTGGATGCCGAGCAGTACTTC. Translation: CSVPAGAVDAEQYF.

This clonotype was counted many times. This chain connects TRBV6-5 to TRBJ1-1; 7 bases line up with TRBD1. The CDR3 has 16 amino acids. Germline-derived CDR1 and CDR2 are MNHEY and SVGAGI. Germline trimming cut 0 bases from V and 0 bases from J; bases unmatched to any gene: 4. This chain's CDR3 is CASSYSSGTVNTEAFF. The CDR3 DNA sequence: TGTGCCAGCAGTTACTCATCCGGGACAGTGAACACTGAAGCTTTCTTT.

This sequence joins TRBV19 and TRBJ1-4, with 8 bases aligning to TRBD1. The CDR3 runs 17 residues. Germline trimming cut 9 bases from V and 8 bases from J; bases unmatched to any gene: 20. Germline assignment: CDR1 LNHDA and CDR2 SQIVND (reference sequence). CDR3 nucleotides: TGTGCCAGCAGCCAGGGGGCCGGACAGCCCTATACAGAAAAACTGTTTTTT. Amino acid sequence: CASSQGAGQPYTEKLFF.

The V and J genes are TRBV7-9 and TRBJ2-7; D tentatively fits TRBD1 or TRBD2 (5 bases each). Germline V gives CDR1 SEHNR, CDR2 FQNEAQ (reference sequence). The CDR3 totals 15 residues. V dropped 6 bases and J dropped 0 bases, with 15 bases sitting between them. CDR3 region: CASSSREMSSYEQYF. The CDR3 DNA is TGTGCCAGCAGTTCCAGGGAGATGAGCTCCTACGAGCAGTACTTC.

This clonotype was detected many times. The chain is built from TRBV6-5 and TRBJ2-7; D tentatively fits TRBD1 or TRBD2 (5 bases each). V was cut by 6 bases and J by 5 bases, with 17 bases left in between. Germline CDR1 is MNHEY and CDR2 is SVGAGI. The CDR3 consists of 14 residues. This CDR3 reads CASSEGRTYHEQYF. The CDR3 bases are TGTGCCAGCAGCGAGGGGCGCACCTACCACGAGCAGTACTTC.

The gene calls are TRBV2 and TRBJ1-4; unclear D gene. The V and J ends lost 4 bases and 4 bases respectively, with 7 bases between them. From germline, CDR1 is SNHLY and CDR2 FYNNEI. The CDR3 consists of 13 residues. CDR3 sequence (DNA): TGTGCCAGCAGTGTAGGCAGTAATGAAAAACTGTTTTTT. This translates into CASSVGSNEKLFF.

This chain joins TRBV19 and TRBJ1-3; D uncertain. Germline-derived CDR1 and CDR2 are LNHDA and SQIVND (reference sequence). CDR3 size: 14 residues. Between the trimmed V and J ends, which lost 6 bases and 1 base, there was a span of 10 bases. The CDR3 region has the DNA TGTGCCAGTAGCCGAGTAGGATCTGGAAACACCATATATTTT. Its translation is CASSRVGSGNTIYF.

This clonotype was counted at least ten times. The V gene is TRBV2, the J gene TRBJ1-2; possible D gene TRBD1, 6 bases. CDR1 SNHLY and CDR2 FYNNEI come from the germline V gene. The germline V and J ends were trimmed by 2 bases and 8 bases, with 15 bases remaining between them. The CDR3 extends over 14 amino acids. CDR3 sequence: CASSERAGALGYTF. CDR3 in DNA: TGTGCCAGCAGTGAACGGGCAGGGGCACTGGGCTACACCTTC.

This chain joins TRBV5-1 and TRBJ2-2; 8 positions match TRBD1. Germline V gene lookup returns CDR1 SGHRS and CDR2 YFSETQ. The CDR3 is 16 residues long. V dropped 1 base and J dropped 4; count of bases not matched to a gene: 6. In nucleotides, the CDR3 is TGCGCCAGCAGCTTGACAGGGGGAGGTTCCACCGGGGAGCTGTTTTTT. Its translation is CASSLTGGGSTGELFF.

V gene TRBV9 combines with J gene TRBJ2-6; 7 nucleotides match TRBD1. This CDR3 has 15 residues. Looked up from germline, CDR1 is SGDLS and CDR2 is YYNGEE. Trimming cost V 3 bases and J 4 bases; bases outside gene matches: 4. The CDR3 DNA sequence: TGTGCCAGCAGCGGACCGGGACAGGGGGCCAACGTCCTGACTTTC. This gives the protein CASSGPGQGANVLTF.

Concerning this clonotype: A much more abundant neighbour one base away suggests this may be a read error. The V and J genes are TRBV4-1 and TRBJ2-7, with D possibly matching TRBD1 (5 bases). The CDR3 length is 12 residues. Germline loops: CDR1 MGHRA, CDR2 YSYEKL. The CDR3 DNA sequence: TGCGCCGGCAGCCAAGGGCCGGAAGGGGTTTACTTC. Translating it yields CAGSQGPEGVYF.

The J gene is TRBJ1-3, the V gene TRBV6-5, with D possibly TRBD1 on 6 matching bases. The V and J ends lost 1 base and 7 bases respectively, with 14 bases between them. From germline, CDR1 is MNHEY and CDR2 SVGAGI. The CDR3 has 15 amino acids. The CDR3 sequence: CASSYLQGGVNTIYF. The CDR3 nucleotides read TGTGCCAGCAGTTACTTACAGGGAGGCGTGAACACCATATATTTT.

V gene TRBV6-1 combines with J gene TRBJ1-2; 12 bases map to TRBD1. Germline V gene data show CDR1 as MNHNS and CDR2 as SASEGT. This CDR3 has 17 residues. The V and J ends lost 6 bases and 2 bases, in that order; junction bases with no gene match: 10. The CDR3 sequence: CASRNPSGTGGNYGYTF. The CDR3 DNA is TGTGCCAGCAGAAACCCTTCCGGGACAGGGGGCAACTATGGCTACACCTTC.